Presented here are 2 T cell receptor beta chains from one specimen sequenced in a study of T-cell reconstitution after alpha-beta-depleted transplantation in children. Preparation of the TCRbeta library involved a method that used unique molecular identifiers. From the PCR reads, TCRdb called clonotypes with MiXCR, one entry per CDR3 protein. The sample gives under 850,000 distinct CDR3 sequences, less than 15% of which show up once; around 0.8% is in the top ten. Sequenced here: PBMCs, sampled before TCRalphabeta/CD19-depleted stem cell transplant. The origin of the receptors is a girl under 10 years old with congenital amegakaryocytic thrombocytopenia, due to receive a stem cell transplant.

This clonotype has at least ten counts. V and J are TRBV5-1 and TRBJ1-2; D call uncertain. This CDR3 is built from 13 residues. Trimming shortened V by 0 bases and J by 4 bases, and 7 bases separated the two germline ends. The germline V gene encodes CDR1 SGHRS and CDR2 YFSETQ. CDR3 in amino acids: CASSLDGVYGYTF. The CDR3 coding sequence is TGCGCCAGCAGCTTGGATGGGGTCTATGGCTACACCTTC.

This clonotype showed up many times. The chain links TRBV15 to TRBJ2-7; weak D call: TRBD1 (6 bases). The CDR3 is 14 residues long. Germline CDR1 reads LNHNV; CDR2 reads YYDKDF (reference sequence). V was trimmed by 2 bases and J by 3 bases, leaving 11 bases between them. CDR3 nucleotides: TGTGCCACCAGCAGAACAGGGTTTCGCTACGAGCAGTACTTC. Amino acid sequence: CATSRTGFRYEQYF. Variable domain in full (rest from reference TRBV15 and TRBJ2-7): DAMVIQNPRYQVTQFGKPVTLSCSQTLNHNVMYWYQQKSSQAPKLLFHYYDKDFNNEADTPDNFQSRRPNTSFCFLDIRSPGLGDTAMYLCATSRTGFRYEQYFGPGTRLTVT.